There are a few counts of the clone carrying this T cell receptor (beta chain). Its antigen is unidentified. Produced via immunoSEQ multiplex PCR; TCRdb's table is partial and in-frame only. The sample records 25,000 or so clones, around 92% being singletons. The data were taken from a study of T cell responses to AZD1222 COVID-19 vaccine. Study-wide points: Vaccine-associated CD4 TCRs spanned spike, dominant at 160-218 and 743-854. Clonal diversity was possibly underestimated, and the donors were mostly white British, with more females. Elevations in Spike-specific TCR breadth and depth followed administration of two AZD1222 doses.

Analysis merged second doses at about 4 or about 12 weeks. The CDR3 is 13 amino acids. Trimming shortened V by 5 bases and J by 0 bases, and 7 bases separated the two germline ends. CDR1 is LNHDA, CDR2 SQIVND, per germline (reference sequence). The clonotype originates from an adult who received the AZD1222 COVID-19 vaccine. The sequenced sample was peripheral blood, obtained 28 days after the second AZD1222 dose. The J gene is TRBJ1-1, the V gene TRBV19; possible D gene TRBD1, 6 bases. The CDR3 protein is CASSGQLNTEAFF. CDR3 in DNA: TGTGCCAGTAGTGGACAGTTGAACACTGAAGCTTTCTTT.